These 29 T cell receptor beta chains share one sample of origin, sequenced in a study of blood T cell repertoires in COVID-19. Clones were read by immunoSEQ multiplex PCR, and TCRdb kept only the in-frame ones, dropping some. Here the sample spans 300,000 to 500,000 clones, more than 75% being singletons. What was sequenced was PBMCs or T cells enriched from blood (not recorded which). Every receptor here comes from a woman aged 25 to 39 with acute COVID-19.

This clone was detected a few times. The V call is TRBV29-1, the J call TRBJ2-7; D is perhaps TRBD2 (5 bases). The CDR3 has 16 residues. In germline, CDR1 is SQVTM, CDR2 ANQGSEA. Trimming stripped 6 bases from V and 0 bases from J, with 21 bases between. The CDR3 reads CSVLGMEDQSSYEQYF. In nucleotides, the CDR3 is TGCAGCGTGCTTGGAATGGAGGACCAGAGCTCCTACGAGCAGTACTTC.

This chain connects TRBV6-1 to TRBJ2-7, with TRBD1 matching 7 bases. From germline, CDR1 is MNHNS and CDR2 SASEGT. CDR3 length equals 16 residues. Germline trimming cut 0 bases from V and 3 bases from J; bases unmatched to any gene: 8. The CDR3 protein is CASSEALGGQGYEQYF. The CDR3 coding sequence is TGTGCCAGCAGTGAAGCGCTAGGGGGCCAAGGCTACGAGCAGTACTTC.

The V call is TRBV7-2, the J call TRBJ1-5; D is unresolved. The germline V and J ends were trimmed by 10 bases and 3 bases, with 16 bases remaining between them. Per germline, CDR1 SGHTA and CDR2 FQGNSA. The CDR3 consists of 14 residues. CDR3 in amino acids: CATSPIAYNQPQHF. Here the CDR3 DNA reads TGTGCCACCTCGCCGATAGCCTACAATCAGCCCCAGCATTTT.

The chain uses TRBV30 and TRBJ2-7, with 10 bases matching TRBD1. This CDR3 contains 19 residues. The ends lost 2 bases at V and 3 bases at J; junction bases unmatched: 19. Germline CDR1 is GTSNPN and CDR2 is SVGIG (reference sequence). CDR3 region: CAWSHEGQGRTRILYEQYF. In DNA, the CDR3 is TGTGCCTGGAGTCACGAGGGACAGGGGAGGACACGGATCCTCTACGAGCAGTACTTC.

J is TRBJ1-1 and V is TRBV5-1; unclear D gene. V shed 3 bases and J shed 6 bases, with 12 bases lying between them. In germline, CDR1 is SGHRS, CDR2 YFSETQ. This CDR3 is 13 amino acids long. The CDR3 sequence is CASSSNLAAEAFF. The CDR3 nucleotides read TGCGCCAGCAGCTCCAACTTAGCCGCTGAAGCTTTCTTT. Using reference TRBV5-1 and TRBJ1-1 for the parts outside the CDR3, the full variable domain is KAGVTQTPRYLIKTRGQQVTLSCSPISGHRSVSWYQQTPGQGLQFLFEYFSETQRNKGNFPGRFSGRQFSNSRSEMNVSTLELGDSALYLCASSSNLAAEAFFGQGTRLTVV.

J is TRBJ2-5 and V is TRBV19; 7 bases align to TRBD2. Germline CDR1 and CDR2: LNHDA and SQIVND (reference sequence). CDR3 length equals 14 residues. V lost 3 bases to trimming and J lost 6 bases; unmatched junction nucleotides: 7. For the CDR3, the DNA is TGTGCCAGTAGTATGGTAGGGGAGGGAAAGACCCAGTACTTC. Protein: CASSMVGEGKTQYF.

A few counts support this clone. The rearrangement uses TRBV6-4 and TRBJ1-6; 9 nucleotides align to TRBD1. The V gene's germline CDR1 is MRHNA and CDR2 SNTAGT. CDR3 length equals 15 residues. V shed 3 bases and J 3 bases; nucleotides not matched to a gene: 0. CDR3 in amino acids: CASSETGGYNSPLHF. DNA of the CDR3: TGTGCCAGCAGTGAGACAGGGGGCTATAATTCACCCCTCCACTTT.

The chain is built from TRBV3-1 (or the pseudogene TRBV3-2) and TRBJ1-2; 8 nucleotides line up with TRBD1. CDR1 is LGHDT and CDR2 is YNNKEL in the germline V gene (reference sequence). CDR3 length: 15 amino acids. The junction had 10 bases not matched to a gene; V was cut back by 2 bases and J by 8 bases. The CDR3 is CASSQQLNRGEGYTF. As DNA, the CDR3 is TGTGCCAGCAGCCAACAATTGAACAGGGGGGAGGGCTACACCTTC.

The CDR3 DNA reads as TGTGCCAGTAGTATTCAGGGGGCTAATGAGCAGTTCTTC. This codes for CASSIQGANEQFF. J is TRBJ2-1 and V is TRBV19, with 8 bases that match TRBD1. The CDR3 has 13 residues. Trimming took 3 bases from V and 7 from J; bases not matched to a gene: 2. Germline CDR1 and CDR2: LNHDA and SQIVND (reference sequence). The full variable domain, completed using reference TRBV19 and TRBJ2-1, is DGGITQSPKYLFRKEGQNVTLSCEQNLNHDAMYWYRQDPGQGLRLIYYSQIVNDFQKGDIAEGYSVSREKKESFPLTVTSAQKNPTAFYLCASSIQGANEQFFGPGTRLTVL.

The chain has TRBV21-1 and TRBJ2-1; the table assigns TRBD1, which was not confirmed against the DNA. TRBV21-1 is termed a pseudogene. The CDR3 consists of 17 residues. Here the CDR3 DNA reads TGTGCCAGCATCACCCCCAAACCCCGGACAGGTTACAATGAGCAGTTCTTC. Translation gives CASITPKPRTGYNEQFF.

V gene TRBV7-3 combines with J gene TRBJ2-7; 11 nucleotides agree with TRBD2. The ends lost 5 bases at V and 4 bases at J; junction bases unmatched: 7. Germline CDR1 is SGHTA and CDR2 is FQGTGA. This CDR3 has 15 amino acids. For the CDR3, the DNA is TGTGCCAGCAGCATTAGCGGGGGGGCCGCGTACGAGCAGTACTTC. Amino acids: CASSISGGAAYEQYF.

This clone was picked up one time. The chain has TRBV4-3 and TRBJ1-4; D remains ambiguous. The CDR3 loop spans 13 amino acids. Per germline, CDR1 LGHNA and CDR2 YSLEER. V lost 4 bases and J 7 bases, leaving 10 bases between the germline ends. CDR3 DNA: TGCGCCAGCAGCCCGGGTCTGACTGAAAAACTGTTTTTT. It yields the protein CASSPGLTEKLFF.

The chain couples TRBV6-5 to TRBJ1-2, with a tentative D call TRBD1 (6 bases). CDR1 and CDR2 (germline): MNHEY, SVGAGI. The CDR3 has 16 amino acids. V was trimmed by 2 bases and J by 1 base, leaving 14 bases between them. The DNA of the CDR3 is TGTGCCAGCAGTTACCAACAGGGTGGGCTTAACTATGGCTACACCTTC. Protein: CASSYQQGGLNYGYTF.

The rearrangement uses TRBV6-5 and TRBJ2-7; a possible D gene is TRBD1 (6 bases). CDR3 size: 16 residues. Germline assignment: CDR1 MNHEY and CDR2 SVGAGI. Trimming removed 2 bases at V and 2 bases at J, with 16 bases between. The CDR3 DNA sequence: TGTGCCAGCAGTTACCATACCCGAGAGGGGGCCTACGAGCAGTACTTC. Its protein product is CASSYHTREGAYEQYF.

The chain combines TRBV19 with TRBJ2-1; 7 bases are a match to TRBD2. There are 13 residues in the CDR3. In germline, CDR1 is LNHDA, CDR2 SQIVND (reference sequence). Losses at the gene ends were 6 bases for V and 5 bases for J; bases not matched to a gene: 4. CDR3 bases: TGTGCCAGTAGGACAGCGGGAAACAATGAGCAGTTCTTC. It specifies CASRTAGNNEQFF.

This clone occurred once. V is TRBV25-1 and J is TRBJ1-4, with TRBD1 identical over 7 bases. The CDR3 totals 15 residues. The trim removed 6 bases at V and 4 bases at J, leaving 8 bases unmatched. Per germline, CDR1 MGHDK and CDR2 SYGVNS. The CDR3 sequence is CASRPDRASNEKLFF. DNA for the CDR3: TGTGCCAGCAGGCCCGACAGGGCGAGTAATGAAAAACTGTTTTTT.

The rearrangement joins TRBV4-3 to TRBJ2-3; D perhaps matches TRBD2 (6 bases). This CDR3 spans 13 amino acids. Germline-derived CDR1 and CDR2 are LGHNA and YSLEER. V was pared by 0 bases and J by 11 bases, with 12 bases between. The CDR3 bases are TGCGCCAGCAGCCAAGATCGAGGGACTCAGCAGTATTTT. Translating it yields CASSQDRGTQQYF.

The J gene is TRBJ1-5, the V gene TRBV19; a possible D gene is TRBD1 (6 bases). The V gene lost 5 bases and the J gene lost 0 bases, with 11 bases spanning the gap. CDR1 and CDR2 from the germline V gene are LNHDA and SQIVND (reference sequence). CDR3 size: 15 residues. As DNA, the CDR3 is TGTGCCAGTAGTCCGAGCAGGGGTAGCAATCAGCCCCAGCATTTT. Its protein is CASSPSRGSNQPQHF.

The chain couples TRBV10-2 to TRBJ2-1, with D possibly TRBD1 on 5 matching bases. The germline V gene has CDR1 WSHSY and CDR2 SAAADI. V lost 2 bases, J lost 7 bases, and 12 bases lay in between. This CDR3 has 14 residues. Here the CDR3 DNA reads TGCGCCAGCAGTGAGGTTAGGGGTAGGAATGAGCAGTTCTTC. It yields the protein CASSEVRGRNEQFF.

This clone showed up just once. The J gene is TRBJ1-3, the V gene TRBV15, with D uncertain. The CDR3 has 15 amino acids. Germline CDR1 LNHNV, CDR2 YYDKDF (reference sequence). V lost 1 base and J 0 bases, leaving 7 bases between the germline ends. CDR3 sequence: CATSRGPSSGNTIYF. As DNA, the CDR3 is TGTGCCACCAGCAGAGGTCCGAGCTCTGGAAACACCATATATTTT.

V and J are TRBV4-3 and TRBJ1-4, with D perhaps matching TRBD1 (5 bases). In germline, CDR1 is LGHNA, CDR2 YSLEER. The CDR3 contains 17 residues. Trimming took 3 bases from V and 7 from J, leaving 21 bases between them. The CDR3 region is CASSQGGTGLLREKLFF. The CDR3 coding sequence is TGCGCCAGCAGCCAGGGCGGGACCGGGCTACTTCGTGAAAAACTGTTTTTT.

V is TRBV15 and J is TRBJ1-2, with 10 nucleotides matching TRBD1. Per the germline V gene, CDR1 is LNHNV and CDR2 is YYDKDF (reference sequence). This CDR3 is built from 14 residues. V dropped 5 bases and J dropped 4; count of bases not matched to a gene: 4. The CDR3 nucleotides read TGTGCCACCAGCCGGGGACAGGGGAGCTATGGCTACACCTTC. Translated: CATSRGQGSYGYTF.

CDR3 sequence: CASSSLRVSYEQYF. In nucleotides, the CDR3 is TGTGCCAGCAGCTCACTCAGGGTTTCTTACGAGCAGTACTTC. The rearrangement links TRBV11-2 to TRBJ2-7; D might be TRBD1 (5 bases). Germline V gene data show CDR1 as SGHAT and CDR2 as FQNNGV. V lost 4 bases and J lost 4, with 14 bases in between. The CDR3 is 14 amino acids. The whole variable domain, remainder taken from reference TRBV11-2 and TRBJ2-7, is EAGVAQSPRYKIIEKRQSVAFWCNPISGHATLYWYQQILGQGPKLLIQFQNNGVVDDSQLPKDRFSAERLKGVDSTLKIQPAKLEDSAVYLCASSSLRVSYEQYFGPGTRLTVT.

The chain uses TRBV5-1 and TRBJ2-7; D may be TRBD1 (5 bases). CDR1 is SGHRS and CDR2 is YFSETQ in the germline V gene. V lost 1 base and J 0 bases, leaving 11 bases between the germline ends. This CDR3 spans 15 amino acids. CDR3 protein: CASSLISDSSYEQYF. CDR3 bases: TGCGCCAGCAGCTTGATAAGCGACAGCTCCTACGAGCAGTACTTC.

The chain joins TRBV7-2 to TRBJ1-2, with a tentative D call TRBD1 (5 bases). Between the trimmed V and J ends, which lost 1 base and 0 bases, there was a span of 9 bases. CDR3 length: 15 amino acids. Germline V gene data show CDR1 as SGHTA and CDR2 as FQGNSA. CDR3 protein: CASSLDGGSNYGYTF. CDR3 in DNA: TGTGCCAGCAGCTTAGACGGGGGGTCTAACTATGGCTACACCTTC.

This clone was seen a handful of times. This rearrangement joins TRBV7-8 to TRBJ1-3; weak D call: TRBD1 (5 bases). This CDR3 is 14 amino acids long. The ends were cut back, 2 bases at V and 4 bases at J, with 9 bases in the middle. The germline gives CDR1 SGHVS, CDR2 FQNEAQ. The CDR3: CASSLQGSGNTIYF. The CDR3 coding sequence is TGTGCCAGCAGCTTACAGGGATCCGGAAACACCATATATTTT. Using reference TRBV7-8 and TRBJ1-3 for the parts outside the CDR3, the full variable domain is GAGVSQSPRYKVAKRGQDVALRCDPISGHVSLFWYQQALGQGPEFLTYFQNEAQLDKSGLPSDRFFAERPEGSVSTLKIQRTQQEDSAVYLCASSLQGSGNTIYFGEGSWLTVV.

The chain is built from TRBV5-4 and TRBJ2-7; D not certain. The V gene's germline CDR1 is SGHNT and CDR2 YYREEE (reference sequence). The CDR3 sequence is 14 residues long. With 5 bases removed from V and 5 bases from J, the gap between germline ends came to 17 bases. The CDR3 region has the DNA TGTGCCAGCAGATACGCTTTGGTCGAGGACGAGCAGTACTTC. It specifies CASRYALVEDEQYF.

This chain links TRBV6-5 with TRBJ1-1; possibly TRBD1 for D (5 bases). The V and J ends lost 8 bases and 1 base respectively, with 11 bases between them. There are 13 residues in the CDR3. Germline V gene lookup returns CDR1 MNHEY and CDR2 SVGAGI. The CDR3 loop reads CASLEGANTEAFF. DNA of the CDR3: TGTGCCAGCCTCGAAGGGGCGAACACTGAAGCTTTCTTT.

This rearrangement joins TRBV12-3 or TRBV12-4 to TRBJ2-7, with D perhaps TRBD1 (6 bases). V shed 1 base and J shed 7 bases, with 8 bases lying between them. The CDR3 runs to 12 residues. CDR3 DNA: TGTGCCAGCAGTTTAGGGGGGCAAGAGCAGTACTTC. Translation: CASSLGGQEQYF.